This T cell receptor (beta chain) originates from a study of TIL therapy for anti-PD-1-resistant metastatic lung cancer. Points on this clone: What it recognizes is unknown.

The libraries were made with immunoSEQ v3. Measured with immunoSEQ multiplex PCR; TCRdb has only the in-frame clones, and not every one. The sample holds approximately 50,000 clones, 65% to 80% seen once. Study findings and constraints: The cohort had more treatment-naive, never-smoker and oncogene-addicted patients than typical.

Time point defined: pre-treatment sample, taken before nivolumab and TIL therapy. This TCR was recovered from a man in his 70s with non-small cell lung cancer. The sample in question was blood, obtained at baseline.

This CDR3 is CASSVTSGGTEAFF. CDR3 DNA: TGTGCCAGCAGCGTTACCTCAGGGGGGACTGAAGCTTTCTTT. This sequence joins TRBV9 and TRBJ1-1; TRBD1 aligns across 7 bases. This CDR3 spans 14 amino acids. V shed 2 bases and J 5 bases; nucleotides not matched to a gene: 6. Germline-derived CDR1 and CDR2 are SGDLS and YYNGEE.